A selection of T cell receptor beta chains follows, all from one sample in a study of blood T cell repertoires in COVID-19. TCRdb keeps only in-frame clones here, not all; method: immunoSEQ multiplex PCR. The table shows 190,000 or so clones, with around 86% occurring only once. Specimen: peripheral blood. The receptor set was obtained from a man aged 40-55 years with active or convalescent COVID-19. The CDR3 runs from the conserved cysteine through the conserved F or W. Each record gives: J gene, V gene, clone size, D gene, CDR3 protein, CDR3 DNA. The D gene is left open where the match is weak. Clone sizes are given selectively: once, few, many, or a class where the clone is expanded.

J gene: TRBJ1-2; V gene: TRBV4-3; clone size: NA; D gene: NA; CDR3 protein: CASSRRQDGIRGYGYTF; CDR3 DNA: TGCGCCAGCAGCCGCAGGCAGGACGGAATCCGGGGCTATGGCTACACCTTC
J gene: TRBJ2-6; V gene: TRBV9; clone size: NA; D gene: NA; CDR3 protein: CASSPYSSGANVLTF; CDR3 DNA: TGTGCCAGCAGCCCCTATAGCTCTGGGGCCAACGTCCTGACTTTC
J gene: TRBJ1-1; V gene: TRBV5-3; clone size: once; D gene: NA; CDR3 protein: CARSPEVNLNTEAFF; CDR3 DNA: TGTGCCAGAAGCCCCGAGGTAAACCTGAACACTGAAGCTTTCTTT
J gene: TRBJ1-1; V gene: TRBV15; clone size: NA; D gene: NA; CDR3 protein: CATSRDREMGGREAFF; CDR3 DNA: TGTGCCACCAGCAGAGATAGGGAGATGGGAGGCCGAGAAGCTTTCTTT
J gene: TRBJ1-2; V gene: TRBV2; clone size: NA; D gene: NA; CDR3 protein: CASSPIQGGLNYGYTF; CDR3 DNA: TGTGCCAGCAGCCCAATACAGGGAGGGCTTAACTATGGCTACACCTTC
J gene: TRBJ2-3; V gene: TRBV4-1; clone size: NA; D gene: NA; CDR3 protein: CASGRGRGADTQYF; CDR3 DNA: TGCGCCAGCGGGAGGGGGAGGGGGGCAGATACGCAGTATTTT
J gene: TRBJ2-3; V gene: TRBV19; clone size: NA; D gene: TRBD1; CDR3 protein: CASSIAARGTGSTDTQYF; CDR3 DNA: TGTGCCAGTAGTATAGCAGCGAGAGGGACAGGGAGCACAGATACGCAGTATTTT
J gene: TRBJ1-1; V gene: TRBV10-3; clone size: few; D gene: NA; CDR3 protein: CAISKGGDTEAFF; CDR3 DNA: TGTGCCATCAGTAAAGGGGGTGACACTGAAGCTTTCTTT
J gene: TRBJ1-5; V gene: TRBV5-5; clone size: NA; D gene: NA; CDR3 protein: CASSSLAGTQNQPQHF; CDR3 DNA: TGTGCCAGCAGCTCCCTCGCCGGGACACAAAATCAGCCCCAGCATTTT
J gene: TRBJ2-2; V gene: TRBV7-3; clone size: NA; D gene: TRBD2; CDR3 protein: CASSLTGLTSGNTGELFF; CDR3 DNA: TGTGCCAGCAGCTTAACAGGATTGACTAGCGGAAACACCGGGGAGCTGTTTTTT
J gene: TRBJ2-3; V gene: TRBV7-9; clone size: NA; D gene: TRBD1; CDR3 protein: CASIRQGFLDTQYF; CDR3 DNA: TGTGCCAGCATACGACAGGGGTTCTTAGATACGCAGTATTTT
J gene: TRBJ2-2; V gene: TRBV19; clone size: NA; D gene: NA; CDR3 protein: CASSILWPENTGELFF; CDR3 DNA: TGTGCCAGTAGTATCCTCTGGCCTGAGAACACCGGGGAGCTGTTTTTT
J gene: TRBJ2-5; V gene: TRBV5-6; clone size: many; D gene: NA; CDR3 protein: CASSSLGGRGPGETQYF; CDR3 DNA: TGTGCCAGCAGCTCCCTGGGGGGAAGGGGCCCTGGAGAGACCCAGTACTTC
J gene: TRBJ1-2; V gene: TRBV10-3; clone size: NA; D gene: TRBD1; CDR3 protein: CAIRPGTGGYGYTF; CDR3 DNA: TGTGCCATCAGGCCCGGGACAGGGGGGTATGGCTACACCTTC
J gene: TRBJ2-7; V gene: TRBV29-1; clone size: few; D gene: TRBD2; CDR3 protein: CSVALSSGGSYEQYF; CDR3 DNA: TGCAGCGTTGCCCTCTCTAGCGGGGGAAGCTACGAGCAGTACTTC
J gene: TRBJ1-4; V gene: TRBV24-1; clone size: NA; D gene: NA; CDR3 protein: CATSDPTGGEANEKLFF; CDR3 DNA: TGTGCCACCAGTGATCCGACGGGGGGCGAGGCTAATGAAAAACTGTTTTTT
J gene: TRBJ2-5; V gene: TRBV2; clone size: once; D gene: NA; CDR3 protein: CASNEGRLETQYF; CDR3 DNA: TGTGCCAGCAATGAGGGGCGTTTGGAGACCCAGTACTTC
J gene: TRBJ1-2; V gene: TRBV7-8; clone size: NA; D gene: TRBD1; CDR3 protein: CASSLGQGNWGYTF; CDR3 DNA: TGTGCCAGCAGCTTAGGACAGGGAAACTGGGGCTACACCTTC
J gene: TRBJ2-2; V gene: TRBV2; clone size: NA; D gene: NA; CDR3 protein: CASSVQDTGELFF; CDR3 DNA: TGTGCCAGCAGTGTACAAGACACCGGGGAGCTGTTTTTT
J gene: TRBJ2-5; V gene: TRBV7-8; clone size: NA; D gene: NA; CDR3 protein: CASSSATAQTQYF; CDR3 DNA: TGTGCCAGCAGCTCCGCTACAGCCCAGACCCAGTACTTC
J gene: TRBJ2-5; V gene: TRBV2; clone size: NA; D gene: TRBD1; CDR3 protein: CASGGDRGETQYF; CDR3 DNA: TGTGCCAGCGGTGGGGACAGGGGAGAGACCCAGTACTTC
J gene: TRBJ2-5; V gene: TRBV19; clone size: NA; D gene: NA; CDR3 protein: CASSIDYQETQYF; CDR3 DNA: TGTGCCAGTAGTATTGACTACCAAGAGACCCAGTACTTC
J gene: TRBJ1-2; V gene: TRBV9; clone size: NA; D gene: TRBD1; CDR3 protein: CASSATTGFPLSGGYTF; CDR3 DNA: TGTGCCAGCAGCGCCACGACAGGGTTCCCACTTTCGGGGGGCTACACCTTC
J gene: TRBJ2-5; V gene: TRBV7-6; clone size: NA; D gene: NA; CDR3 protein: CASSRARGETQYF; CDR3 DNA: TGTGCCAGCAGCCGGGCCCGGGGGGAGACCCAGTACTTC
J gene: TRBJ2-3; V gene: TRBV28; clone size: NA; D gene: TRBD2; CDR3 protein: CASSSTSGTGSDTDTQYF; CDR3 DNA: TGTGCCAGCAGTTCGACTAGCGGCACAGGTTCAGACACAGATACGCAGTATTTT
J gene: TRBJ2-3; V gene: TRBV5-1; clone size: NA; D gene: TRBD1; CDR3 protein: CASSRTTGGGTDTQYF; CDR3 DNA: TGCGCCAGCAGCCGAACGACAGGGGGCGGAACAGATACGCAGTATTTT
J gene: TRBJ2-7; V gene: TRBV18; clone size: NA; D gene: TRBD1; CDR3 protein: CASSPGQGVNYEQYF; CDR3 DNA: TGTGCCAGCTCCCCTGGACAGGGGGTCAACTACGAGCAGTACTTC
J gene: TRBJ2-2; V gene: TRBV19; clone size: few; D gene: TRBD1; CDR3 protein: CASSKPGQGIGELFF; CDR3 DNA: TGTGCCAGTAGTAAGCCGGGACAGGGGATCGGGGAGCTGTTTTTT
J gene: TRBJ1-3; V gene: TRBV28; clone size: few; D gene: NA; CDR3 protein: CASSLQEGLNSIYF; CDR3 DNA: TGTGCCAGCAGTTTACAGGAGGGCCTGAACTCCATATATTTT
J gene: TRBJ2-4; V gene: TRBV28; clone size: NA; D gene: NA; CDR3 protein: CASSFSKNIQYF; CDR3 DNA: TGTGCCAGCAGTTTTAGCAAAAACATTCAGTACTTC
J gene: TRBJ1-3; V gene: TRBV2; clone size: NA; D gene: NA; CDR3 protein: CASSALVVTIYF; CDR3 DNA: TGTGCCAGCAGCGCGTTAGTGGTAACCATATATTTT